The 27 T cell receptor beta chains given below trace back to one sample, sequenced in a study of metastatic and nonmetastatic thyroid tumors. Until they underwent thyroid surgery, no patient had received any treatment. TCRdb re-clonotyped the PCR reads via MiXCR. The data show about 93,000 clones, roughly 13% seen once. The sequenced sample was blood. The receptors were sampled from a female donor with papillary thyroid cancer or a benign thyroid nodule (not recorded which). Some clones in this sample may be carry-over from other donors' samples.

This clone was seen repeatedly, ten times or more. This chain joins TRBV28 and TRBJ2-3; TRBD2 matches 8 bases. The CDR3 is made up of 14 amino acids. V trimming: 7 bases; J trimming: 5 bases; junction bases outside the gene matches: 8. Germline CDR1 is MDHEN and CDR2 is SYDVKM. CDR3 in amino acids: CASNPQREGDTQYF. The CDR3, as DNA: TGTGCCAGCAATCCCCAACGGGAGGGAGATACGCAGTATTTT.

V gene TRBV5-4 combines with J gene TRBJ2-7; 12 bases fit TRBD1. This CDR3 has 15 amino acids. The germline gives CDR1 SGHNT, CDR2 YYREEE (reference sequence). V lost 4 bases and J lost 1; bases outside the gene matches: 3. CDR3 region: CASSGTGGKSYEQYF. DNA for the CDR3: TGTGCCAGCAGCGGGACAGGGGGCAAATCCTACGAGCAGTACTTC.

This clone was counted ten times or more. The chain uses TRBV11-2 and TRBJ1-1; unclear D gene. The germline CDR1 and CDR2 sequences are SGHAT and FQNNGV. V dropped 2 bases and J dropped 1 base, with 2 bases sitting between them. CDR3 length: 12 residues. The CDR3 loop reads CASSLWNTEAFF. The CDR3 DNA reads TGTGCCAGCAGCTTATGGAACACTGAAGCTTTCTTT.

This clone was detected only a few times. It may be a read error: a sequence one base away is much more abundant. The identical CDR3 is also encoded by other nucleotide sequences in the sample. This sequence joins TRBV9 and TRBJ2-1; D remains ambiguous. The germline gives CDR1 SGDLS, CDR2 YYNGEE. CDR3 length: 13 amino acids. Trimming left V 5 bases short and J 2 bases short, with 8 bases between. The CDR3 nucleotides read TGTGCCAGCAGTGGTGTCCCCTACAATGAGCAGTTCTTC. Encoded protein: CASSGVPYNEQFF.

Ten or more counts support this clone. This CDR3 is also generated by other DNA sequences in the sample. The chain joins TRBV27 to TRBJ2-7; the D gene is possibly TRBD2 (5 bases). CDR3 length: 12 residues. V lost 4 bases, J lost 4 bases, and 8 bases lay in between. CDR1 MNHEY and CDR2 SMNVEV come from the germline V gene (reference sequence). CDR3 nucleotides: TGTGCCAGCAGTTCTCGGGGATACGAGCAGTACTTC. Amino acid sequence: CASSSRGYEQYF.

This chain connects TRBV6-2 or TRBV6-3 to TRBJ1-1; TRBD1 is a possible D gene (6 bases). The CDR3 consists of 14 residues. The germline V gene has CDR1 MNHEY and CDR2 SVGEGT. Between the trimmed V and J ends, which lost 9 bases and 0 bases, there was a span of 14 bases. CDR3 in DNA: TGTGCCAGTAGTAGACAGGCATTGAACACTGAAGCTTTCTTT. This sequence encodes CASSRQALNTEAFF.

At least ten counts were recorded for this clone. The CDR3: CASSYGFGGGNQPQHF. CDR3 nucleotides: TGTGCCAGCAGTTACGGTTTCGGGGGTGGGAATCAGCCCCAGCATTTT. The V and J genes are TRBV6-6 and TRBJ1-5, with TRBD1 as a possible D gene (5 bases). Germline V gene lookup returns CDR1 MNHNY and CDR2 SVGAGI (reference sequence). The CDR3 runs to 16 residues. Trimming took 2 bases from V and 4 from J, leaving 15 bases between them.

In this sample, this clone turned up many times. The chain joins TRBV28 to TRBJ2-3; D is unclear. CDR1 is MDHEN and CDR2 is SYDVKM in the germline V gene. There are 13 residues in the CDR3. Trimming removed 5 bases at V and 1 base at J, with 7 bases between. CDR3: CASSTTGTDTQYF. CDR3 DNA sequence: TGTGCCAGCAGTACGACCGGCACAGATACGCAGTATTTT. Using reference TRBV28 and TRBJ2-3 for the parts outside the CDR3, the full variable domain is DVKVTQSSRYLVKRTGEKVFLECVQDMDHENMFWYRQDPGLGLRLIYFSYDVKMKEKGDIPEGYSVSREKKERFSLILESASTNQTSMYLCASSTTGTDTQYFGPGTRLTVL.

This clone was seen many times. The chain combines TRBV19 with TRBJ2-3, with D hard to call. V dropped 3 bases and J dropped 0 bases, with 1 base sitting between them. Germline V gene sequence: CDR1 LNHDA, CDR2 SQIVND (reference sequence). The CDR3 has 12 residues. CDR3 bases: TGTGCCAGTAGTATTAGCACAGATACGCAGTATTTT. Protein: CASSISTDTQYF.

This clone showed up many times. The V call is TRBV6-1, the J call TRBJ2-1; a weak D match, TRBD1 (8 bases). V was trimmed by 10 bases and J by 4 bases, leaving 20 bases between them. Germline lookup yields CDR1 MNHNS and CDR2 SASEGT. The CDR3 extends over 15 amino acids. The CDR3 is CATRLTGDYYNEQFF. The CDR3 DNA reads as TGTGCCACCCGATTGACAGGGGACTATTACAATGAGCAGTTCTTC.

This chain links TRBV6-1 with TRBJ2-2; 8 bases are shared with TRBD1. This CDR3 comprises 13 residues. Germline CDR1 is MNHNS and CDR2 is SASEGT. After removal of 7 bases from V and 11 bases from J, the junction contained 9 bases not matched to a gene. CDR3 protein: CASNPGGSVELFF. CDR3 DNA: TGTGCCAGCAACCCAGGGGGCTCTGTTGAGCTGTTTTTT.

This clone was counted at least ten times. The CDR3 nucleotides read TGTGCCAGTGGCGTGGACTCCTACAATGAGCAGTTCTTC. It codes for CASGVDSYNEQFF. V usage is TRBV7-8 and J usage is TRBJ2-1; D ambiguous. The CDR3 spans 13 residues. V was cut by 9 bases and J by 0 bases, with 9 bases left in between. CDR1 and CDR2 from the germline V gene are SGHVS and FQNEAQ.

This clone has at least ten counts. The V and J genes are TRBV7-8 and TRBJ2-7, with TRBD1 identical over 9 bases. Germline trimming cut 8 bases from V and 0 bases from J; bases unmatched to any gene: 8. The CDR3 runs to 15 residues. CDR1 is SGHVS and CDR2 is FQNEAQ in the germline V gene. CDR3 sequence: CASGSGTGSSYEQYF. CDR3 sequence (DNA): TGTGCCAGCGGTTCCGGGACAGGGAGCTCCTACGAGCAGTACTTC.

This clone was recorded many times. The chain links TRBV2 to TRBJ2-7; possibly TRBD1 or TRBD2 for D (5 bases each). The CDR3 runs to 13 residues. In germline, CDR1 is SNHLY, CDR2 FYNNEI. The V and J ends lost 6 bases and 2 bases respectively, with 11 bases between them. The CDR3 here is CASSRDGAYEQYF. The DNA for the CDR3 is TGTGCCAGCAGCCGGGACGGCGCCTACGAGCAGTACTTC.

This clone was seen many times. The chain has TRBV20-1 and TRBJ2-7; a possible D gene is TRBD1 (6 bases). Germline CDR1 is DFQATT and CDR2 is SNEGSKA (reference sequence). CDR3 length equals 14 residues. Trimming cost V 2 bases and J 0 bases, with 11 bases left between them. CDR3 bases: TGCAGTGCTAGACCGGGACAAAGCTCCTACGAGCAGTACTTC. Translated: CSARPGQSSYEQYF.

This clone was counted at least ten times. The CDR3 spells CASSITGTWEQYF. The DNA of the CDR3 is TGTGCCAGTAGTATTACAGGGACATGGGAGCAGTACTTC. The rearrangement links TRBV19 to TRBJ2-7; the D gene is possibly TRBD1 (6 bases). The CDR3 is 13 residues long. Trimming left V 3 bases short and J 7 bases short, with 13 bases between. Germline CDR1 and CDR2: LNHDA and SQIVND (reference sequence).

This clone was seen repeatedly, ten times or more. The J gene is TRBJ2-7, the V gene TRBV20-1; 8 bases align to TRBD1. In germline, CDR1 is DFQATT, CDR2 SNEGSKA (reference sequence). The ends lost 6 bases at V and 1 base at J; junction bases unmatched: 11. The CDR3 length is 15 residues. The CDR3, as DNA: TGCAGTGCCTTCCCACCGACAGGGGCTTCCTACGAGCAGTACTTC. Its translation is CSAFPPTGASYEQYF.

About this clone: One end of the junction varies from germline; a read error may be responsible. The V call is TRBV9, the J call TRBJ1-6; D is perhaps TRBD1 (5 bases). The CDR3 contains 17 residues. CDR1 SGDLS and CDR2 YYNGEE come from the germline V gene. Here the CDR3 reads CASNVEIGADFNSPLHF. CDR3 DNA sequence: TGTGCCAGCAACGTAGAGATCGGGGCAGACTTTAATTCACCCCTCCACTTT.

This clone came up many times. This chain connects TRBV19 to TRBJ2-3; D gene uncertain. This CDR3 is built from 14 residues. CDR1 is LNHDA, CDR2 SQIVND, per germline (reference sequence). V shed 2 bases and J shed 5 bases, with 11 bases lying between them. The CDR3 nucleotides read TGTGCCAGTAGTATAAGTGGGTCCCAAGATACGCAGTATTTT. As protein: CASSISGSQDTQYF.

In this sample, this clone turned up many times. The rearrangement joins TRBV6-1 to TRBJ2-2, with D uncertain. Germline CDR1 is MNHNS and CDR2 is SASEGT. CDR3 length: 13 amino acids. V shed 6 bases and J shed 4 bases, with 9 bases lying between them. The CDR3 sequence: CASRAVGTGELFF. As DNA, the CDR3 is TGTGCCAGCAGAGCTGTGGGCACCGGGGAGCTGTTTTTT.

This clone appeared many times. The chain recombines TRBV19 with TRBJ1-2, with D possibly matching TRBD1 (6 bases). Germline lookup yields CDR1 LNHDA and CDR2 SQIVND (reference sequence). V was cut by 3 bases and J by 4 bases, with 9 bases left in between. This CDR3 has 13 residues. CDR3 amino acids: CASSIPGAYGYTF. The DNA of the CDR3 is TGTGCCAGTAGTATTCCGGGGGCCTATGGCTACACCTTC. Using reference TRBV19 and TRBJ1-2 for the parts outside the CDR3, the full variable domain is DGGITQSPKYLFRKEGQNVTLSCEQNLNHDAMYWYRQDPGQGLRLIYYSQIVNDFQKGDIAEGYSVSREKKESFPLTVTSAQKNPTAFYLCASSIPGAYGYTFGSGTRLTVV.

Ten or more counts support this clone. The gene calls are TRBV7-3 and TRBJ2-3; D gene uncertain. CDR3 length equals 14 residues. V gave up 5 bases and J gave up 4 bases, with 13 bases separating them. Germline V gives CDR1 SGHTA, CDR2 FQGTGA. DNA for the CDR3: TGTGCCAGCAGCCTAGGACCGGTCTCAGATACGCAGTATTTT. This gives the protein CASSLGPVSDTQYF.

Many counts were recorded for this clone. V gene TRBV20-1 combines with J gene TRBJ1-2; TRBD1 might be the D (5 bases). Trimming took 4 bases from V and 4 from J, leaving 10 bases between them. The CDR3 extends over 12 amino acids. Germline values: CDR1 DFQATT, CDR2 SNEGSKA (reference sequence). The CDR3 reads CSAIGGIYGYTF. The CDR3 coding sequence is TGCAGTGCTATCGGGGGGATCTATGGCTACACCTTC.

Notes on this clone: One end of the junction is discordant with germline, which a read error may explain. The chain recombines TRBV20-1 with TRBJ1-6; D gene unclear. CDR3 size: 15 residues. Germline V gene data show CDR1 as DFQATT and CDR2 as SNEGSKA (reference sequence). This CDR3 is CSARIQAGRVSHLHF. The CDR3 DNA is TGCAGTGCTAGGATTCAGGCAGGCAGAGTTTCACACCTCCACTTT.

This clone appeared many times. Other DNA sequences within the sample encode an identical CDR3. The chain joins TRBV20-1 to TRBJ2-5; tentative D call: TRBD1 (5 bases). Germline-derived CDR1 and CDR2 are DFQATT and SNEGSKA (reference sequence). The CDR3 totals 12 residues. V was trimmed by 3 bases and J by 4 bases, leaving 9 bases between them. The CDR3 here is CSASWGRETQYF. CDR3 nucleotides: TGCAGTGCTAGTTGGGGCAGAGAGACCCAGTACTTC.

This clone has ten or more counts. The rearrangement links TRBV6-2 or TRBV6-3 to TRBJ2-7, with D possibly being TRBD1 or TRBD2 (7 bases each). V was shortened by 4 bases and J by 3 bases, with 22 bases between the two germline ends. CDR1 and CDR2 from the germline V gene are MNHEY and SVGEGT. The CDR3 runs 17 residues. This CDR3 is CASSWGGGTGTVYEQYF. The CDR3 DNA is TGTGCCAGCAGTTGGGGGGGCGGGACCGGGACAGTCTACGAGCAGTACTTC.

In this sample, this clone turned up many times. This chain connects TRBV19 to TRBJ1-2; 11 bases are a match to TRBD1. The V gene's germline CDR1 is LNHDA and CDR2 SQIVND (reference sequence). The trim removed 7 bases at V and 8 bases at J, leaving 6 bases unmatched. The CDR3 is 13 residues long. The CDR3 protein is CASTMDRGQGYTF. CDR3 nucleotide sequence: TGTGCCAGTACTATGGACAGGGGGCAAGGCTACACCTTC.